The clone carrying this TCR beta chain showed up just a few times. Its cognate antigen is unknown. This record belongs to a study of blood T cells in healthy people across ages. Study-level results: Measured against age, TCR beta diversity per million T cells decreased in a roughly linear manner. Percentage of naive T cells showed a strong correlation with TCR beta diversity. Since the PBMCs were unsorted, naive and antigen-experienced cells could not be conclusively compared.

A second PCR of roughly 7 to 11 cycles used a sample-barcoded 5' primer and a J-beta primer mix. TCRdb processed the 5' RACE reads anew with MiXCR; each CDR3 protein has one entry. The repertoire consists of approximately 1.5 million distinct CDR3 sequences, with approximately 39% occurring once and the leading ten covering around 4%. Trimming left V 0 bases short and J 4 bases short, with 3 bases between. This CDR3 comprises 12 residues. About 10 milliliters was the volume of peripheral blood drawn from each donor. The rearrangement links TRBV12-3 or TRBV12-4 to TRBJ1-1; the D is unclear. What was sequenced was blood. The clonotype originates from a woman aged 18 to 35 in good health. The CDR3 DNA sequence: TGTGCCAGCAGTTTAGCGCGCACTGAAGCTTTCTTT. Translated: CASSLARTEAFF.